This TCR beta chain was recorded in a study of radiotherapy plus CTLA-4 blockade in lung cancer. The table came from immunoSEQ multiplex PCR; TCRdb's copy has only in-frame clones and leaves some out. The sample shows around 78,000 clones, roughly 79% of them seen only once. This clone has just a few counts. This same CDR3 is encoded by further DNA sequences in the sample. CDR1 is SGDLS and CDR2 is YYNGEE in the germline V gene. V was trimmed by 1 base and J by 10 bases, leaving 12 bases between them. The CDR3 runs 14 residues. The material sequenced was peripheral blood, taken from a patient treated with radiotherapy plus ipilimumab. This chain joins TRBV9 and TRBJ1-6; possible D gene TRBD1, 6 bases. The TCR sequence derives from a human donor with non-small cell lung cancer who had a partial response to radiotherapy plus ipilimumab. Some clones in this sample may be carry-over from other donors' samples. CDR3 amino acids: CASSVRGGNSPLHF. In nucleotides, the CDR3 is TGTGCCAGCAGCGTACGGGGGGGCAACTCACCCCTCCACTTT.